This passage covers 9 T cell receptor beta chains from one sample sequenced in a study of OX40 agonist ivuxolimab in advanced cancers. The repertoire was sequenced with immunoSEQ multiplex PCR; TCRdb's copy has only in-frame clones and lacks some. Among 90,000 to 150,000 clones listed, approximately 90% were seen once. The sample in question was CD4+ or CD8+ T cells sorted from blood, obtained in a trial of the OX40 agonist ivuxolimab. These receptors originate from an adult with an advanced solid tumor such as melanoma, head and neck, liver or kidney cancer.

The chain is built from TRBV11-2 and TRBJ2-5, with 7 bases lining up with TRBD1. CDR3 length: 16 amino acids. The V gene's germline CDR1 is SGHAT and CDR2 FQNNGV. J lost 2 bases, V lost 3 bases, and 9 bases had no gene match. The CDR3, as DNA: TGTGCCAGCAGCTTTCGTCCCTCGACAGGGCAAGAGACCCAGTACTTC. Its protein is CASSFRPSTGQETQYF.

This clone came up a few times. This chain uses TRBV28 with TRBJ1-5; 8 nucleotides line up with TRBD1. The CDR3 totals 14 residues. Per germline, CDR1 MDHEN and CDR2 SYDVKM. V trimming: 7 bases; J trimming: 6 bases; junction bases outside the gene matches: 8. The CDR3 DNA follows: TGTGCCAGCATCCCGGACAGGGCCGCTCAGCCCCAGCATTTT. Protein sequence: CASIPDRAAQPQHF.

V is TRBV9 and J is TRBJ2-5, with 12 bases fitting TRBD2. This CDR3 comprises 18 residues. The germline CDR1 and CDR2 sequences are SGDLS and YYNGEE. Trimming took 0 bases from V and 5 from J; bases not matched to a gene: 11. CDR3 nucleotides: TGTGCCAGCAGCGTAGCTGGGGCTAGCGGGGGGGCCCGGGAGACCCAGTACTTC. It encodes CASSVAGASGGARETQYF.

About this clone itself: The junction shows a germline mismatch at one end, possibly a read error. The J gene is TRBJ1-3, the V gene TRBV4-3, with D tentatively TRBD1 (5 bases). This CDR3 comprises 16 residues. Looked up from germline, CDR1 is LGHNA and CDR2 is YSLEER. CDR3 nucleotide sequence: TGCGCCAGCAGCCAAGATAGGGCGAGGGGCCGAAACGCCATATATTTT. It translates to CASSQDRARGRNAIYF.

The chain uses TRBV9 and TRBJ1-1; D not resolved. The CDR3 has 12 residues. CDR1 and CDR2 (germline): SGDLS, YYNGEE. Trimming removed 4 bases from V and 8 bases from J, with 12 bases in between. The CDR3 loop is CASSSRTEEAFF. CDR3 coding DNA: TGTGCCAGCAGCTCTCGGACCGAAGAAGCTTTCTTT.

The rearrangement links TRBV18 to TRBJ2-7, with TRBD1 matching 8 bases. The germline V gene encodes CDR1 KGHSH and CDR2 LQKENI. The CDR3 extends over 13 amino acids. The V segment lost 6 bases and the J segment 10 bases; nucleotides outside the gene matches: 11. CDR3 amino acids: CASSAQGAIEQYF. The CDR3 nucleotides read TGTGCCAGCTCGGCTCAGGGGGCGATTGAACAGTACTTC.

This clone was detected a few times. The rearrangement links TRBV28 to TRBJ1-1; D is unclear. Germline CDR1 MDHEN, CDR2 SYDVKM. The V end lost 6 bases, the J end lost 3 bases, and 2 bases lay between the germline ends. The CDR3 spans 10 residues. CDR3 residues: CASRHTEAFF. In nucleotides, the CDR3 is TGTGCCAGCAGACACACTGAAGCTTTCTTT. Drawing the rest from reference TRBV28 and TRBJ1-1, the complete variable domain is DVKVTQSSRYLVKRTGEKVFLECVQDMDHENMFWYRQDPGLGLRLIYFSYDVKMKEKGDIPEGYSVSREKKERFSLILESASTNQTSMYLCASRHTEAFFGQGTRLTVV.

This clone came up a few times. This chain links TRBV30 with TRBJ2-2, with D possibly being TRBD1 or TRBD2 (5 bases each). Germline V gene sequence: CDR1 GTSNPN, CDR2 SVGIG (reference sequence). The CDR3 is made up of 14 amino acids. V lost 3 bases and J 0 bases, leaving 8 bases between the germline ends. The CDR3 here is CAWRRGANTGELFF. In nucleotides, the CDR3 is TGTGCCTGGAGAAGAGGGGCGAACACCGGGGAGCTGTTTTTT.

In DNA form, the CDR3 reads TGTGCCAGCAGCTTAGACGGGGGGCTTGAGCAGTTCTTC. This sequence encodes CASSLDGGLEQFF. The genes are TRBV7-2 and TRBJ2-1; maybe TRBD2 (7 bases). The CDR3 is made up of 13 amino acids. Germline CDR1 reads SGHTA; CDR2 reads FQGNSA. With 1 base removed from V and 9 bases from J, the gap between germline ends came to 10 bases.